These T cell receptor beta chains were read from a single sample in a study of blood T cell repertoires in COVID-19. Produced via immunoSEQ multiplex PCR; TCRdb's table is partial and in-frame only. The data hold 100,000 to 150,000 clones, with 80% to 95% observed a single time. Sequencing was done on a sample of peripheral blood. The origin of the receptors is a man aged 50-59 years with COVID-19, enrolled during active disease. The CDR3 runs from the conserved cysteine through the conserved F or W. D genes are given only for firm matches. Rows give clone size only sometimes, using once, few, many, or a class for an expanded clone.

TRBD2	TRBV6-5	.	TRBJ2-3	TGTGCCAGCAATAGGGCGGGAGGGAGCACAGATACGCAGTATTTT	CASNRAGGSTDTQYF
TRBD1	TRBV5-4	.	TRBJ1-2	TGTGCCAGCAGCCCCCCGGGACAGAACTATGGCTACACCTTC	CASSPPGQNYGYTF
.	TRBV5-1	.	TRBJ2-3	TGCGCCAGCAGCCTGACTAGTATGGCGGATACGCAGTATTTT	CASSLTSMADTQYF
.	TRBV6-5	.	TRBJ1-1	TGTGCCAGCACTTGGGCCCAACCGAACACTGAAGCTTTCTTT	CASTWAQPNTEAFF
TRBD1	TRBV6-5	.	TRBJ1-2	TGTGCCAGCAGCCGTGGACAGGGGATTGGTGGCTACACCTTC	CASSRGQGIGGYTF
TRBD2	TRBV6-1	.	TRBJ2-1	TGTGCCAGCAGTGCAGCTAGCGGGAGGGGCTGGAATGAGCAGTTCTTC	CASSAASGRGWNEQFF
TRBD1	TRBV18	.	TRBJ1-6	TGTGCCAGCTCACGAGAGGCGGGGCAGGGGGTTGCTAATTCACCCCTCCACTTT	CASSREAGQGVANSPLHF
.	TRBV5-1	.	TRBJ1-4	TGCGCCAGCAGCTTGATCCAGGGGACGACTAATGAAAAACTGTTTTTT	CASSLIQGTTNEKLFF
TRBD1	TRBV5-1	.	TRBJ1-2	TGCGCCAGCAGCTTGGTCCTGGGACAGAACTATGGCTACACCTTC	CASSLVLGQNYGYTF
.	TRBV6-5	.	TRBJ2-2	TGTGCCAGCAGCAGGGGTACCGGGGAGCTGTTTTTT	CASSRGTGELFF
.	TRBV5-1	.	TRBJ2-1	TGCGCCAGCAGCTCCTTCGGGGATGAGCAGTTCTTC	CASSSFGDEQFF
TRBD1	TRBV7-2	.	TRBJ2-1	TGTGCCAGCAGCTTAATGACAGGGGAATCAAATGAGCAGTTCTTC	CASSLMTGESNEQFF
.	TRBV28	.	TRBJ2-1	TGTGCCAGCAGTTCAACTAGGAGGGTGTTCTTC	CASSSTRRVFF
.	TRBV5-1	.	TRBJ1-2	TGCGCCAGCAGCTTGGTGGGAGGTAACTATGGCTACACCTTC	CASSLVGGNYGYTF
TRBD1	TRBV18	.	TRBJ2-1	TGTGCCAGCTCCCCACAGGGGGAACCATACAATGAGCAGTTCTTC	CASSPQGEPYNEQFF
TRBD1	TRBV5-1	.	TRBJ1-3	TGCGCCAGCAGCTTGTATTTGGACAGGGGACTCTCTGGAAACACCATATATTTT	CASSLYLDRGLSGNTIYF
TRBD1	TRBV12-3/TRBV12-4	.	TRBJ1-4	TGTGCCAGCAGGGGACAGTGGGGTGAAAAACTGTTTTTT	CASRGQWGEKLFF
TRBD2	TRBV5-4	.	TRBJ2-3	TGTGCCAGCAGCTTGGAGGGCCTAGCGGGAGATACGCAGTATTTT	CASSLEGLAGDTQYF
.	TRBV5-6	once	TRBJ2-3	TGTGCCAGCAGCTTGGTAGGGGTGGGCACAGATACGCAGTATTTT	CASSLVGVGTDTQYF
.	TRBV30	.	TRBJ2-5	TGTGCCTTCTCCTCCCACTCAGGGCCGGCCGAGACCCAGTACTTC	CAFSSHSGPAETQYF
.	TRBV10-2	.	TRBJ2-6	TGCGCCAGCAGTGGCGGCTTCTCTGGGGCCAACGTCCTGACTTTC	CASSGGFSGANVLTF
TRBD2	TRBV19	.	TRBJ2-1	TGTGCCAGTAATCTAGGACTAGCGGGCAATGAGCAGTTCTTC	CASNLGLAGNEQFF
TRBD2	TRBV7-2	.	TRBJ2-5	TGTGCCAGCAGCTTACTAGCGGGCATCCAAGAGACCCAGTACTTC	CASSLLAGIQETQYF
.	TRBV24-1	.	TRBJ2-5	TGTGCCACCAGTGATCCCCTAGGCAGCGGGGAGACCCAGTACTTC	CATSDPLGSGETQYF
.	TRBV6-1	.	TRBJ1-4	TGTGCCAGCAGTGTTACCCCGACAGGATACAATGAAAAACTGTTTTTT	CASSVTPTGYNEKLFF
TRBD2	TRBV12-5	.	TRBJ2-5	TGTGCTAGTGGTTTGGGACTAGCGGGATCGGAGACCCAGTACTTC	CASGLGLAGSETQYF
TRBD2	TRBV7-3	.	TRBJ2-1	TGTGCCAGCAGTTCCGGGACTAGCGTGTACAATGAGCAGTTCTTC	CASSSGTSVYNEQFF
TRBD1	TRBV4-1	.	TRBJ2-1	TGCGCCAGCAGTGGAATCCTCATGAGACAGGGGGTAAGCAATGAGCAGTTCTTC	CASSGILMRQGVSNEQFF
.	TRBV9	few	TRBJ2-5	TGTGCCAGCAGCGTAGGACCAGGGCAGACCCAGTACTTC	CASSVGPGQTQYF
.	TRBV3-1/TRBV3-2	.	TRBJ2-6	TGTGCCAGCAGCCAAGAGAGGAGAGGCCCATCTGGGGCCAACGTCCTGACTTTC	CASSQERRGPSGANVLTF
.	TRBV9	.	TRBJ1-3	TGTGCCAGCAGCCGACCTGGAGGGAGCTCTGGAAACACCATATATTTT	CASSRPGGSSGNTIYF
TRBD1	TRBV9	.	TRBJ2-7	TGTGCCAGCAGCCTCGAGACAGGGGACGAGCAGTACTTC	CASSLETGDEQYF
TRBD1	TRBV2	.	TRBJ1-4	TGTGCCAGCAGTGAAAGGGCAGGGGGCAAACTGTTTTTT	CASSERAGGKLFF
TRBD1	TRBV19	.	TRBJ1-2	TGTGCCAGTAGTATAGATCTTTTCGGACAGGGGAACTATGGCTACACCTTC	CASSIDLFGQGNYGYTF
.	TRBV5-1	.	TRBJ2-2	TGCGCCAGCAGCTCCGCGGCTGGGGCGTCGAACACCGGGGAGCTGTTTTTT	CASSSAAGASNTGELFF
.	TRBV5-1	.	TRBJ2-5	TGCGCCAGCAGCGGGAACTCAGGGGAAGAGACCCAGTACTTC	CASSGNSGEETQYF
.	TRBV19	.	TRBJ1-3	TGTGCCAGTAGTATGCTGGATTCGGCGGGACCCCCCGTAACCACCATATATTTT	CASSMLDSAGPPVTTIYF
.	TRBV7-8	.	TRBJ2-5	TGTGCCAGCAGCTCCAGGATTGGAGAGACCCAGTACTTC	CASSSRIGETQYF
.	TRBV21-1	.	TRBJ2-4	TGTGCCAGCAGCAATTGGGCAGCCCTAGCCAAAAACATTCAGTACTTC	CASSNWAALAKNIQYF
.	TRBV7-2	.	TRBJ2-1	TGTGCCAGCAGCTTACCATTGGGCCAAATCAATGAGCAGTTCTTC	CASSLPLGQINEQFF
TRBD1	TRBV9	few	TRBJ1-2	TGTGCCAGCAGTAGACAGGGCAATGGCTACACCTTC	CASSRQGNGYTF
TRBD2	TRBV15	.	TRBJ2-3	TGTGCCACCAGCAGAGATTCGACTAGCGGTGCAGATACGCAGTATTTT	CATSRDSTSGADTQYF
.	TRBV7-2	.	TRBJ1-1	TGTGCCAGCAGTCTCACACCCCAGGGGAACACTGAAGCTTTCTTT	CASSLTPQGNTEAFF
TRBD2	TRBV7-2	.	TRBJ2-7	TGTGCCAGCAGCTTACCAGCGGGATACTACGAGCAGTACTTC	CASSLPAGYYEQYF
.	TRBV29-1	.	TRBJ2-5	TGCAGCGTTAAAGATTTAGCAGACCAAGAGACCCAGTACTTC	CSVKDLADQETQYF
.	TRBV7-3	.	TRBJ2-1	TGTGCCAGCAGCAGCACCGCGGGAAAAAACTACAATGAGCAGTTCTTC	CASSSTAGKNYNEQFF
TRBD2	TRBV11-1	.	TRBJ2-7	TGTGCCAGCAGCCCACCAGGACTAGCCTACGAGCAGTACTTC	CASSPPGLAYEQYF
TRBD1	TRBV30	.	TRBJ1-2	TGTGCCTGGAGTGCCCTCAGGGGGGAGGGCTACACCTTC	CAWSALRGEGYTF
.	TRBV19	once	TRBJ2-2	TGTGCCAGTAGTATTTCGACAGTGAACACCGGGGAGCTGTTTTTT	CASSISTVNTGELFF
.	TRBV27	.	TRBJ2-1	TGTGCCAGCAGTTTATCGAGGCTGAGCAATGAGCAGTTCTTC	CASSLSRLSNEQFF
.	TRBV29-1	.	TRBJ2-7	TGCAGCGCAACGCAGACCTACGAGCAGTACTTC	CSATQTYEQYF
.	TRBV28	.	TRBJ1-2	TGTGCCAGCAGTTTGGCTGTCTATGGCTACACCTTC	CASSLAVYGYTF